This T cell receptor beta chain was identified in a study of shared clonotypes between healthy human individuals. Authors' analysis steps: Junction-only sequences without quality scores came from ImmunoSEQ, so filtering differed. Data came from immunoSEQ multiplex PCR; TCRdb stores just in-frame clones and leaves some out. For V, J and clone size, that table is used; D and trimming come from the DNA. The sample holds roughly 2 million clones, over 85% seen once. Looked up from germline, CDR1 is SNHLY and CDR2 is FYNNEI. The V end lost 4 bases, the J end lost 3 bases, and 14 bases lay between the germline ends. The CDR3 spans 15 residues.

The rearrangement links TRBV2 to TRBJ2-3, with D perhaps matching TRBD1 or TRBD2 (6 bases each). Sequenced material: naive CD4+ T cells sorted from blood. Described subset: CD45RA+ positively selected. The sequence came from a man between 18 and 29 years old in good health. Here the CDR3 DNA reads TGTGCCAGCAGTGTCCTGGGGGGCTATACAGATACGCAGTATTTT. Translated, it gives CASSVLGGYTDTQYF.